One sample yielded the 5 T cell receptor beta chains listed below, sequenced in a study of glioma-infiltrating T cells. The iRepertoire nested amplicon-rescue multiplex PCR amplified TCR alpha and beta CDR3s from RNA. MiXCR was run by TCRdb on the multiplex PCR reads, yielding one entry per CDR3 protein. The table includes roughly 100,000 distinct CDR3 sequences, less than 30% detected once. Sequencing was performed on glioma tissue, nonneoplastic brain tissue, or PBMCs (not recorded which). The origin of the receptors is a human donor with low-grade glioma or glioblastoma, undergoing nonglioma brain surgery, or in good health (not recorded which).

To note about this clonotype: Since a much larger clone is just one base distant, this may be a read error. V and J are TRBV6-1 and TRBJ2-7; D may be TRBD1 (5 bases). Germline V gene data show CDR1 as MNHNS and CDR2 as SASEGT. V lost 6 bases and J lost 6, with 9 bases in between. This CDR3 has 11 amino acids. The CDR3 here is CASRSGFEQYF. The CDR3 region has the DNA TGTGCCAGCAGATCAGGGTTCGAGCAGTACTTC.

Note on this clonotype: This may come from a read error, since a much larger clone is one base off. Because it lacks the conserved phenylalanine or tryptophan at the end, this CDR3 is likely a read error. The rearrangement joins TRBV10-3 to TRBJ2-1; D is ambiguous. CDR3 length equals 12 residues. CDR1 is ENHRY and CDR2 is SYGVKD in the germline V gene. V lost 6 bases and J 5 bases, leaving 8 bases between the germline ends. The CDR3 protein is CAIRQTDNEQFL. The CDR3 DNA follows: TGTGCCATCAGGCAGACGGACAATGAGCAGTTCCTC.

Ten or more counts support this clonotype. The V gene is TRBV27, the J gene TRBJ1-2; D is uncertain. V lost 6 bases and J lost 2, with 13 bases in between. Germline assignment: CDR1 MNHEY and CDR2 SMNVEV (reference sequence). CDR3 size: 14 residues. CDR3 bases: TGTGCCAGCAGCAGGCATGGAGGGAACTATGGCTACACCTTC. This gives the protein CASSRHGGNYGYTF.

On this clonotype: Possible read error: a much larger clone is one base away. The genes are TRBV3-1 and TRBJ1-1; D is ambiguous. This CDR3 is 16 amino acids long. Germline-derived CDR1 and CDR2 are LGHDT and YNNKEL (reference sequence). V dropped 5 bases and J dropped 0 bases, with 16 bases sitting between them. Here the CDR3 DNA reads TGTGCCAGCAGCTACCGAGCGATCCTCCTGAACACTGAAGCTTTCTTT. As protein: CASSYRAILLNTEAFF.

This clonotype has ten or more counts. The rearrangement joins TRBV7-9 to TRBJ2-7; D is ambiguous. This CDR3 is 11 amino acids long. Trimming removed 4 bases from V and 3 bases from J, with 4 bases in between. CDR1 SEHNR and CDR2 FQNEAQ come from the germline V gene (reference sequence). CDR3 sequence reads: CASSSNYEQYF. The CDR3 nucleotides are TGTGCCAGCAGCTCGAACTACGAGCAGTACTTC.